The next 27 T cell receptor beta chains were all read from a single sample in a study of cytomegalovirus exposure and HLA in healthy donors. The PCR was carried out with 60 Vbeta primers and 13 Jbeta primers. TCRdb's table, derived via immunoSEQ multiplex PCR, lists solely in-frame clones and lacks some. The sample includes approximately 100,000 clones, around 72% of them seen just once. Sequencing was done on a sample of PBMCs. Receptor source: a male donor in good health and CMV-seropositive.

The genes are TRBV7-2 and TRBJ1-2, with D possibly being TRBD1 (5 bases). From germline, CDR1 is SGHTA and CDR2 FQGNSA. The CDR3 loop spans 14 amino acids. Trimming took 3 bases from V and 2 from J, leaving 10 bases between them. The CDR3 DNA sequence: TGTGCCAGCAGCTTGCGGGGACTGAACTATGGCTACACCTTC. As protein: CASSLRGLNYGYTF.

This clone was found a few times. The CDR3 is CASSISGFNNQPQHF. The CDR3, as DNA: TGTGCCAGTAGTATTTCCGGGTTTAACAATCAGCCCCAGCATTTT. The chain uses TRBV19 and TRBJ1-5, with D unclear. There are 15 residues in the CDR3. Between the trimmed V and J ends, which lost 3 bases and 3 bases, there was a span of 12 bases. Germline V lookup: CDR1 LNHDA, CDR2 SQIVND (reference sequence).

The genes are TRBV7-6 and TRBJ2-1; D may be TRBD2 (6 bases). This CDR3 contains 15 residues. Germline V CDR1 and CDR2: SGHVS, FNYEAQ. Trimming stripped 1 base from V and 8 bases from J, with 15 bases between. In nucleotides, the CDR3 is TGTGCCAGCAGCTTAGATGGCGGGGAAAGCGATGAGCAGTTCTTC. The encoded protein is CASSLDGGESDEQFF. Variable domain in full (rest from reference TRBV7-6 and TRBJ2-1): GAGVSQSPRYKVTKRGQDVALRCDPISGHVSLYWYRQALGQGPEFLTYFNYEAQQDKSGLPNDRFSAERPEGSISTLTIQRTEQRDSAMYRCASSLDGGESDEQFFGPGTRLTVL.

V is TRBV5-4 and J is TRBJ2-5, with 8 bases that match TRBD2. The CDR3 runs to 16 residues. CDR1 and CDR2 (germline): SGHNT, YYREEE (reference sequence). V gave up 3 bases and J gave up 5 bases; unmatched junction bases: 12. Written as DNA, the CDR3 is TGTGCCAGCAGCTCGGGAGGGGGGGGCCTTCCGGAGACCCAGTACTTC. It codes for CASSSGGGGLPETQYF.

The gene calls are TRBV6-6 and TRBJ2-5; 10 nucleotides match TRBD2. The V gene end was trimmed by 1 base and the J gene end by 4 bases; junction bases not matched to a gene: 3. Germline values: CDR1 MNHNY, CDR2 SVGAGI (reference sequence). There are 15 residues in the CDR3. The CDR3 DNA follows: TGTGCCAGCAGTTACTTGGCTAGCGGGGGAGAGACCCAGTACTTC. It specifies CASSYLASGGETQYF.

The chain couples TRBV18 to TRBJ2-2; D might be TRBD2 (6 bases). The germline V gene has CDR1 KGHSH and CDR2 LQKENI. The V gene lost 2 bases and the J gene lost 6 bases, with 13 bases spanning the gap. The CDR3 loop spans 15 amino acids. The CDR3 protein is CASSPVNGGSGELFF. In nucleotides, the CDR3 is TGTGCCAGCTCACCAGTAAACGGGGGTTCCGGGGAGCTGTTTTTT.

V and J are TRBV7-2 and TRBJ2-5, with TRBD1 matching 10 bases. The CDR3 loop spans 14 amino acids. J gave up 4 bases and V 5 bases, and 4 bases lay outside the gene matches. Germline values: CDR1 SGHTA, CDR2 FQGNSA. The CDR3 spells CASSPDRGLETQYF. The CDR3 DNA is TGTGCCAGCAGCCCAGACAGGGGGCTAGAGACCCAGTACTTC.

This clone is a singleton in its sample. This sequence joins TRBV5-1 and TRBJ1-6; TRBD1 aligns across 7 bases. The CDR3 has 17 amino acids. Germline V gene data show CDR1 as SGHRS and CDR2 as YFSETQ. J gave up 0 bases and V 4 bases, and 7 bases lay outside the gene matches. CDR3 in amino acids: CASSVGQLSSYNSPLHF. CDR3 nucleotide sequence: TGCGCCAGCAGCGTGGGACAGCTGAGCTCCTATAATTCACCCCTCCACTTT.

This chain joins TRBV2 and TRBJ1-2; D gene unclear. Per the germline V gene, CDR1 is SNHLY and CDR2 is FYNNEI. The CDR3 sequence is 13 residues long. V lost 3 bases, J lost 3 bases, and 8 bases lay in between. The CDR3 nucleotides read TGTGCCAGCAGTGACAACAGTTACTATGGCTACACCTTC. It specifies CASSDNSYYGYTF.

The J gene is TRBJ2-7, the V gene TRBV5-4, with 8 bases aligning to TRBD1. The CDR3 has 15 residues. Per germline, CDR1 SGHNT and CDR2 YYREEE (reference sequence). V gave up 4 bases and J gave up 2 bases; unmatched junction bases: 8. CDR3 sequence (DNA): TGTGCCAGCAGCCAAACCGGACAGGGAACCTACGAGCAGTACTTC. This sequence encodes CASSQTGQGTYEQYF. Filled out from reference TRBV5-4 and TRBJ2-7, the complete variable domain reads ETGVTQSPTHLIKTRGQQVTLRCSSQSGHNTVSWYQQALGQGPQFIFQYYREEENGRGNFPPRFSGLQFPNYSSELNVNALELDDSALYLCASSQTGQGTYEQYFGPGTRLTVT.

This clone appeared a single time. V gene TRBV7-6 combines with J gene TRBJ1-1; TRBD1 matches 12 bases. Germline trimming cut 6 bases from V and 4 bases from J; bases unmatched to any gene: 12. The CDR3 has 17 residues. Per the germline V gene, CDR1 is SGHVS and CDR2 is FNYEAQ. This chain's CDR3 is CASSSRDRGHRGTEAFF. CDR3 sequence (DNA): TGTGCCAGCAGTTCCCGGGACAGGGGGCATCGAGGCACTGAAGCTTTCTTT.

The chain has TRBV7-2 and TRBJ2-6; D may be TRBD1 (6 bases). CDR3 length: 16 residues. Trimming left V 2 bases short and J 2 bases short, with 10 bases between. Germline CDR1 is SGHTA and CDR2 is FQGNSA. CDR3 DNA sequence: TGTGCCAGCAGCTTACGACAGGTCGCTGGGGCCAACGTCCTGACTTTC. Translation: CASSLRQVAGANVLTF.

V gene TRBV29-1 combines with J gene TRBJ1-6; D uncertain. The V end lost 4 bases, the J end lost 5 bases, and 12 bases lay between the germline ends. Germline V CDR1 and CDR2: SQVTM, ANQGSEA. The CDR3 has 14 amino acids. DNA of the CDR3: TGCAGCGTTGCGCCCGGTAGTGATAATTCACCCCTCCACTTT. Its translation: CSVAPGSDNSPLHF.

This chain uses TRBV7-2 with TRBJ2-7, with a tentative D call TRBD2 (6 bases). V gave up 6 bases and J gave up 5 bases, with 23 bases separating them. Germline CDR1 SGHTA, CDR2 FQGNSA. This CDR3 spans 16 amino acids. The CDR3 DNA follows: TGTGCCAGCAGTGACCCGGGGGAGCCCTTAGCCCACGAGCAGTACTTC. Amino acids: CASSDPGEPLAHEQYF.

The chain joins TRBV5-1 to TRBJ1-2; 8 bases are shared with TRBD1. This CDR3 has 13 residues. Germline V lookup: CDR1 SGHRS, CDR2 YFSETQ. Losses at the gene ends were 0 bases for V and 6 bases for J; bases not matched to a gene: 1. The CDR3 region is CASSLAGGDGYTF. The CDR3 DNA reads TGCGCCAGCAGCTTGGCAGGGGGCGATGGCTACACCTTC.

CDR3 residues: CASSQGPLRSLSTDTQYF. DNA of the CDR3: TGCGCCAGCAGCCAAGGTCCGTTGAGGTCCCTTAGCACAGATACGCAGTATTTT. This chain links TRBV4-1 with TRBJ2-3; D is unclear. Trimming left V 1 base short and J 0 bases short, with 17 bases between. Germline V gene data show CDR1 as MGHRA and CDR2 as YSYEKL. This CDR3 comprises 18 residues.

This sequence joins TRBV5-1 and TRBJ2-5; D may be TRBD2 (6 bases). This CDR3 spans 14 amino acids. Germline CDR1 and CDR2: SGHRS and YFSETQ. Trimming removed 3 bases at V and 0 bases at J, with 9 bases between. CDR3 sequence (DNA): TGCGCCAGCAGCTCCGGGGGAGACCAAGAGACCCAGTACTTC. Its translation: CASSSGGDQETQYF.

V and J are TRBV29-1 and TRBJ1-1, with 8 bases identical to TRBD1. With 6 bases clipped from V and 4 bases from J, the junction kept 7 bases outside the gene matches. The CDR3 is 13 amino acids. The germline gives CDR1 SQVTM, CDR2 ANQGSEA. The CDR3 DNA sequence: TGCAGCGTCACGACAGGGGTTGGCACTGAAGCTTTCTTT. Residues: CSVTTGVGTEAFF.

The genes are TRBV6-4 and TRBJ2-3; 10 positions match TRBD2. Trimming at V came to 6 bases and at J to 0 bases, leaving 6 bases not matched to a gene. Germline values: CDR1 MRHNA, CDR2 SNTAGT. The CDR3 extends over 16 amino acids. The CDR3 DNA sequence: TGTGCCAGCAGCGAACTAGCGGGGACTAGCACAGATACGCAGTATTTT. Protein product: CASSELAGTSTDTQYF.

CDR3 coding DNA: TGTGCCAGCAGCTACCCCGGGGGGGAACGCTCCTACGAGCAGTACTTC. This sequence encodes CASSYPGGERSYEQYF. The chain uses TRBV7-2 and TRBJ2-7; 8 nucleotides align to TRBD2. V lost 4 bases, J lost 0 bases, and 8 bases stayed unmatched. The CDR3 sequence is 16 residues long. CDR1 is SGHTA, CDR2 FQGNSA, per germline. The whole variable domain, remainder taken from reference TRBV7-2 and TRBJ2-7, is GAGVSQSPSNKVTEKGKDVELRCDPISGHTALYWYRQSLGQGLEFLIYFQGNSAPDKSGLPSDRFSAERTGGSVSTLTIQRTQQEDSAVYLCASSYPGGERSYEQYFGPGTRLTVT.

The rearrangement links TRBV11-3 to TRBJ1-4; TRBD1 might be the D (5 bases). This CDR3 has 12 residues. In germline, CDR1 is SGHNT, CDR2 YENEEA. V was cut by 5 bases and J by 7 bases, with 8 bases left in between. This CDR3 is CASSPRGEKLFF. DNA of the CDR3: TGTGCCAGCAGCCCTAGGGGTGAAAAACTGTTTTTT.

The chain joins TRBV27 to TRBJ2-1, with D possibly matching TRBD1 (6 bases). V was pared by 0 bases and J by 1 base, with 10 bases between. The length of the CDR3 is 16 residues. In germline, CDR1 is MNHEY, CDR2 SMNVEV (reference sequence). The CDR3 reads CASSLSGQGSYNEQFF. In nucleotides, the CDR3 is TGTGCCAGCAGTTTATCGGGGCAGGGGTCCTACAATGAGCAGTTCTTC.

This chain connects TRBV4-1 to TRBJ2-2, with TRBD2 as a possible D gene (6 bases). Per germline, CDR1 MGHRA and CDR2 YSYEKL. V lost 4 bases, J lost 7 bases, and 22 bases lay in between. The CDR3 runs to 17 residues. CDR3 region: CASSPRGAEPYFGELFF. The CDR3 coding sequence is TGCGCCAGCAGCCCGCGCGGGGCCGAACCTTACTTCGGGGAGCTGTTTTTT.

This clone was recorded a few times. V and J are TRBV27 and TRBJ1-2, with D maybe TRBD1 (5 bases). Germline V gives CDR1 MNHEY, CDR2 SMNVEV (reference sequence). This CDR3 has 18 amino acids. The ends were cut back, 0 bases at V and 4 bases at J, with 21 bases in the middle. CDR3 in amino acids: CASSLSNGDGRLGYGYTF. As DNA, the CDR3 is TGTGCCAGCAGTTTATCTAATGGGGACGGGAGGTTAGGCTATGGCTACACCTTC.

The CDR3 loop reads CSAGTGQGRGGYTF. The CDR3 DNA follows: TGCAGCGCCGGGACTGGACAGGGCAGGGGTGGCTACACCTTC. This chain joins TRBV29-1 and TRBJ1-2, with 8 bases that match TRBD1. CDR1 is SQVTM and CDR2 is ANQGSEA in the germline V gene. J gave up 7 bases and V 7 bases, and 14 bases lay outside the gene matches. The CDR3 spans 14 residues.

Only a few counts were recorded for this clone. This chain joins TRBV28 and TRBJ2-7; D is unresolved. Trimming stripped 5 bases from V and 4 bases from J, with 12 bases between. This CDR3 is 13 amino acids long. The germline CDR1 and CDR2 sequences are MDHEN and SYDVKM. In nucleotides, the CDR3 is TGTGCCAGCAGTGGGCCAGGCCTTTACGAGCAGTACTTC. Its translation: CASSGPGLYEQYF. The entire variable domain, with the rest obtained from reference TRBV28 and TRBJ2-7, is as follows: DVKVTQSSRYLVKRTGEKVFLECVQDMDHENMFWYRQDPGLGLRLIYFSYDVKMKEKGDIPEGYSVSREKKERFSLILESASTNQTSMYLCASSGPGLYEQYFGPGTRLTVT.

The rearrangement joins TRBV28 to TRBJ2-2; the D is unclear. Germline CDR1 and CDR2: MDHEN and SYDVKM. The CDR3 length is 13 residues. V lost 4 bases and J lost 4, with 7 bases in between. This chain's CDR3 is CASSSPGTGELFF. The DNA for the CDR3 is TGTGCCAGCAGTTCCCCGGGCACCGGGGAGCTGTTTTTT. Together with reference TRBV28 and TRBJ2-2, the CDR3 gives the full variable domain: DVKVTQSSRYLVKRTGEKVFLECVQDMDHENMFWYRQDPGLGLRLIYFSYDVKMKEKGDIPEGYSVSREKKERFSLILESASTNQTSMYLCASSSPGTGELFFGEGSRLTVL.